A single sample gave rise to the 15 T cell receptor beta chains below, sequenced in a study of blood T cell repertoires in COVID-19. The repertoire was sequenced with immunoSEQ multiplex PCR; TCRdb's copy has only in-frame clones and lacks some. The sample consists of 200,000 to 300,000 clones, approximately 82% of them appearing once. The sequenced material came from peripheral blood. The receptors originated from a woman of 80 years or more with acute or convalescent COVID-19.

Here the CDR3 reads CASRDRGRTDTQYF. The CDR3 DNA reads TGTGCCAGCAGGGACAGGGGAAGGACAGATACGCAGTATTTT. The rearrangement links TRBV6-6 to TRBJ2-3; 9 bases are shared with TRBD1. The germline V gene has CDR1 MNHNY and CDR2 SVGAGI (reference sequence). V lost 6 bases and J lost 3; bases outside the gene matches: 4. The CDR3 runs to 14 residues.

The CDR3 loop reads CASSEAGSYGYTF. CDR3 DNA: TGTGCCAGCAGTGAAGCGGGCAGCTATGGCTACACCTTC. The rearrangement uses TRBV6-1 and TRBJ1-2; no firm D call. The V gene lost 0 bases and the J gene lost 4 bases, with 6 bases spanning the gap. In germline, CDR1 is MNHNS, CDR2 SASEGT. CDR3 length: 13 amino acids.

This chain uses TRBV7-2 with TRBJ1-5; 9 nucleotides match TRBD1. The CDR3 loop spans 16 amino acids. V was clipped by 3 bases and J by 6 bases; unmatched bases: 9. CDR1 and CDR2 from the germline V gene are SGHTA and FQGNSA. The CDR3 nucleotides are TGTGCCAGCAGCTTCAACTTGGGACAGGGAAGTCAGCCCCAGCATTTT. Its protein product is CASSFNLGQGSQPQHF.

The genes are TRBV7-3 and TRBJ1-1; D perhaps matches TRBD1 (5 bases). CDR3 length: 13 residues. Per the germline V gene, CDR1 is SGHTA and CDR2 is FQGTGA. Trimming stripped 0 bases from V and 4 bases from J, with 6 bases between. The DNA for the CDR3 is TGTGCCAGCAGCTTAACTGGGGCCACTGAAGCTTTCTTT. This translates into CASSLTGATEAFF.

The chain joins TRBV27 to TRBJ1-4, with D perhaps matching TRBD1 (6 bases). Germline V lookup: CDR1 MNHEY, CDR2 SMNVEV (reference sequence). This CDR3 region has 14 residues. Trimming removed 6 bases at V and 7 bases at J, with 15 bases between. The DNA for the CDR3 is TGTGCCAGCAGACAACAGGGCAGACCTGAAAAACTGTTTTTT. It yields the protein CASRQQGRPEKLFF. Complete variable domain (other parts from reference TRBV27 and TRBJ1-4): EAQVTQNPRYLITVTGKKLTVTCSQNMNHEYMSWYRQDPGLGLRQIYYSMNVEVTDKGDVPEGYKVSRKEKRNFPLILESPSPNQTSLYFCASRQQGRPEKLFFGSGTQLSVL.

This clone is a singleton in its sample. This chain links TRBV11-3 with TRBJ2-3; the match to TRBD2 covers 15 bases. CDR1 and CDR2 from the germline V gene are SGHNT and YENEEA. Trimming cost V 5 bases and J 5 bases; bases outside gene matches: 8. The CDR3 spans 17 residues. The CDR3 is CASSPGTSGGPRDTQYF. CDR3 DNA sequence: TGTGCCAGCAGCCCGGGGACTAGCGGGGGGCCGAGAGATACGCAGTATTTT.

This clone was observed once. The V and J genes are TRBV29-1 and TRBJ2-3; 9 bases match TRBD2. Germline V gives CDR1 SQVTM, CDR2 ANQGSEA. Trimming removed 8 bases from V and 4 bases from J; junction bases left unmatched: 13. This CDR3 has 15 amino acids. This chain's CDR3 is CSSRWGSGGSDTQYF. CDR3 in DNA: TGCAGCTCCCGGTGGGGTAGCGGGGGCTCAGATACGCAGTATTTT.

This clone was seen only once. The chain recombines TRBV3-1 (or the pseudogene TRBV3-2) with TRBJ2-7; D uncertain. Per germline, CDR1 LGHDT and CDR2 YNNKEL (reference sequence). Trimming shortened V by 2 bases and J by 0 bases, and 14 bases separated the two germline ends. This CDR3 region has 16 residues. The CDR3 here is CASSQTRLPSSYEQYF. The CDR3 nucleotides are TGTGCCAGCAGCCAAACGCGACTCCCTAGCTCCTACGAGCAGTACTTC.

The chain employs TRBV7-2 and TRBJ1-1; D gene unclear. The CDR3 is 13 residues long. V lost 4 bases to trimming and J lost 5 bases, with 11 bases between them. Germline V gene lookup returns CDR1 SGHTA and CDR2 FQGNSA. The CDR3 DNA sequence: TGTGCCAGCAGCTCACAATTAATAACTGAAGCTTTCTTT. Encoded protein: CASSSQLITEAFF.

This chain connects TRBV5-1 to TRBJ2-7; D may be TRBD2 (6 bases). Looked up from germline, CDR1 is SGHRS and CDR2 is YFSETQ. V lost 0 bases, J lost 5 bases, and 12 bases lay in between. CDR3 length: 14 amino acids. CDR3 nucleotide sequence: TGCGCCAGCAGCTTGGCCATGGAGGGTCACGAGCAGTACTTC. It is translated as CASSLAMEGHEQYF.

DNA of the CDR3: TGTGCCAGCAGTTTATCGCTGGGCAGGGGGAACACTGAAGCTTTCTTT. Residues: CASSLSLGRGNTEAFF. V is TRBV27 and J is TRBJ1-1; maybe TRBD1 (6 bases). CDR3 length: 16 residues. The V gene's germline CDR1 is MNHEY and CDR2 SMNVEV (reference sequence). The germline V and J ends were trimmed by 0 bases and 1 base, with 12 bases remaining between them.

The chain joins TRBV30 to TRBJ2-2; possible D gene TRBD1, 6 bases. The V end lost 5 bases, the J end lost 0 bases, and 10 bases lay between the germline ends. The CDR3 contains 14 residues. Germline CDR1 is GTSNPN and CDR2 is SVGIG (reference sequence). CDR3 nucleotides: TGTGCCTGGTCTAGGACAGCGAACACCGGGGAGCTGTTTTTT. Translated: CAWSRTANTGELFF.

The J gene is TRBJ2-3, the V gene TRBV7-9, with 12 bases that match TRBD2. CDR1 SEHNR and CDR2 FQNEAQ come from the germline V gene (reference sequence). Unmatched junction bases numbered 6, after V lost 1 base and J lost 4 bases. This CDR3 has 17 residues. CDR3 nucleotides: TGTGCCAGCAGCTTAGGGGCGACTAGCGGGGGAGCAGATACGCAGTATTTT. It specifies CASSLGATSGGADTQYF.

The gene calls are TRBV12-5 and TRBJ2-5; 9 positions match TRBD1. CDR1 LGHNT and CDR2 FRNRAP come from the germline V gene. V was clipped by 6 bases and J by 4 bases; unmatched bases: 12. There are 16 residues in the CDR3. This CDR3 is CASGETGGKAGETQYF. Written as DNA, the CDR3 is TGTGCTAGTGGGGAGACAGGGGGGAAGGCAGGAGAGACCCAGTACTTC.

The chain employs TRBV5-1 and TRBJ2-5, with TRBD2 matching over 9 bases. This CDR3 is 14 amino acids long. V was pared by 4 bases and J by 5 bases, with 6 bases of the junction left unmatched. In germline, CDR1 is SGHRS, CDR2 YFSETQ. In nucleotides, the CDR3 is TGCGCCAGCAGCCTGTCCGGGACTAGCGAGACCCAGTACTTC. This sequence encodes CASSLSGTSETQYF.